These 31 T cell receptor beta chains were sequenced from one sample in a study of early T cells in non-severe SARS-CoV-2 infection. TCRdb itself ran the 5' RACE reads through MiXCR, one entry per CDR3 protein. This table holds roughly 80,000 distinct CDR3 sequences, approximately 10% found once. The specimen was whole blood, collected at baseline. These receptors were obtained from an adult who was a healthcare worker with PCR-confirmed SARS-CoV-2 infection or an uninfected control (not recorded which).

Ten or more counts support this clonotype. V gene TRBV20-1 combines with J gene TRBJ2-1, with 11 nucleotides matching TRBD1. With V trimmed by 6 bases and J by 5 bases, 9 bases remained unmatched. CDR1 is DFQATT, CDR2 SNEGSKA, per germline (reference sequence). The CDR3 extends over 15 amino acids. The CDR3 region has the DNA TGCAGTGCCACACGAGGGACAGGGGGGAACAATGAGCAGTTCTTC. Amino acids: CSATRGTGGNNEQFF.

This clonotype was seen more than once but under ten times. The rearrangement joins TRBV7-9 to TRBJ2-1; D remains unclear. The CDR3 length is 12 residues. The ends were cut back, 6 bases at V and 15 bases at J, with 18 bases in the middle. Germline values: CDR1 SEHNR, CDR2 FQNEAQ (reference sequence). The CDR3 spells CASRTIHPIGFF. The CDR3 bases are TGTGCCAGCAGAACAATACACCCTATCGGGTTCTTC.

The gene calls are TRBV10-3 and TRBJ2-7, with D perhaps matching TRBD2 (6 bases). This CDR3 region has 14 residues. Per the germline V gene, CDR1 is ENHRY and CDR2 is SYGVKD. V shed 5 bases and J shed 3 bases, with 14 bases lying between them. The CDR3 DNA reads TGTGCCATCAGTACTGGGACTTCCTTCTACGAGCAGTACTTC. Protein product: CAISTGTSFYEQYF.

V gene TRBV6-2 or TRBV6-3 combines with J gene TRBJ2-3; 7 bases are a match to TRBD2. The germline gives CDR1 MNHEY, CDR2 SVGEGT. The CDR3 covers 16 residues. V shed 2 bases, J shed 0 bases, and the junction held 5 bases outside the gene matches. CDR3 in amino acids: CASSYGSAGSTDTQYF. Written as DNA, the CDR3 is TGTGCCAGCAGTTACGGGTCAGCGGGGAGCACAGATACGCAGTATTTT.

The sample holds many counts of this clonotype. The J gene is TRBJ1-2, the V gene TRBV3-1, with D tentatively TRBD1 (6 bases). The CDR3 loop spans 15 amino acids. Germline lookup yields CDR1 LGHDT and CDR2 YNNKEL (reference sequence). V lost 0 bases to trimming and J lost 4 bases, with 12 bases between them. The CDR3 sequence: CASSQDFQGIYGYTF. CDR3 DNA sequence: TGTGCCAGCAGCCAAGATTTTCAGGGGATCTATGGCTACACCTTC.

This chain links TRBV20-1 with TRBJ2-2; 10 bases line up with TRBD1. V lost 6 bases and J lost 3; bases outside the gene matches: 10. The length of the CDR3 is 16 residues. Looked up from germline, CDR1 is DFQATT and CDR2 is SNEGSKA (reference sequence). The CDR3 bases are TGCAGTGCCCCAGGGCCGGGACAGGGGTACACCGGGGAGCTGTTTTTT. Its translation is CSAPGPGQGYTGELFF.

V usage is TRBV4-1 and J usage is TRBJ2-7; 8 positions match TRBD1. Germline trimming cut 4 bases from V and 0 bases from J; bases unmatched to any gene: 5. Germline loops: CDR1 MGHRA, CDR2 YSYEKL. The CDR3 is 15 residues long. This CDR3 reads CASSPWTGNSYEQYF. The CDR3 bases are TGCGCCAGCAGCCCCTGGACAGGGAACTCCTACGAGCAGTACTTC.

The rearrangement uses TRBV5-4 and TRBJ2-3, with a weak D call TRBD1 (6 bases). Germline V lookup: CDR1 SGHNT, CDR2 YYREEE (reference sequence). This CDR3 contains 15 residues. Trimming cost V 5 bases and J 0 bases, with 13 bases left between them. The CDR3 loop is CASSTGTHSTDTQYF. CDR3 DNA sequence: TGTGCCAGCAGTACCGGGACACATAGCACAGATACGCAGTATTTT. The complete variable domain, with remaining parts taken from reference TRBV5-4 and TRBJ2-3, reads ETGVTQSPTHLIKTRGQQVTLRCSSQSGHNTVSWYQQALGQGPQFIFQYYREEENGRGNFPPRFSGLQFPNYSSELNVNALELDDSALYLCASSTGTHSTDTQYFGPGTRLTVL.

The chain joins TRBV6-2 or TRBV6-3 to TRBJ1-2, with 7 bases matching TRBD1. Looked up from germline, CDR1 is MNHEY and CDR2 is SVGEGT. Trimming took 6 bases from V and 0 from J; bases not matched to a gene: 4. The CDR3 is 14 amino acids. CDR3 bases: TGTGCCAGCAGGCGACAGGGAGCTAACTATGGCTACACCTTC. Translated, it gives CASRRQGANYGYTF.

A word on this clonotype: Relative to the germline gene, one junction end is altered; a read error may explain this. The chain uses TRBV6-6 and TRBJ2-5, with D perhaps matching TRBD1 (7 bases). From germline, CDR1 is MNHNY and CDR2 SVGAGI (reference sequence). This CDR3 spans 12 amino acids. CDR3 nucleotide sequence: TGTGCCAGCAGTCCTTCGCCGGGACAGCGGGACTTC. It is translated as CASSPSPGQRDF.

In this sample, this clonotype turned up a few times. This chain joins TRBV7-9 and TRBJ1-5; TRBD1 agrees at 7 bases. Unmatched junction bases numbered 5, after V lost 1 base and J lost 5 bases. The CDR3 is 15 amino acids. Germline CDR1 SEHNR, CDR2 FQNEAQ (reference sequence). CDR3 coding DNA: TGTGCCAGCAGCTTAGGGGGGACAGTCTATCAGCCCCAGCATTTT. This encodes CASSLGGTVYQPQHF.

The CDR3 loop reads CASSRPAYNIQYF. CDR3 bases: TGTGCCAGCAGCCGGCCCGCCTATAACATTCAGTACTTC. The J gene is TRBJ2-4, the V gene TRBV6-5; no firm D call. V was cut by 6 bases and J by 7 bases, with 13 bases left in between. The germline gives CDR1 MNHEY, CDR2 SVGAGI. This CDR3 is built from 13 residues.

CDR3 region: CASSFRWEQYF. The CDR3 DNA is TGTGCCAGCAGTTTCCGTTGGGAGCAGTACTTC. The gene calls are TRBV28 and TRBJ2-7; D is uncertain. The CDR3 is made up of 11 amino acids. Germline V gives CDR1 MDHEN, CDR2 SYDVKM. The V and J ends lost 3 bases and 7 bases respectively, with 7 bases between them. The variable domain in full, with the rest retrieved from reference TRBV28 and TRBJ2-7, is DVKVTQSSRYLVKRTGEKVFLECVQDMDHENMFWYRQDPGLGLRLIYFSYDVKMKEKGDIPEGYSVSREKKERFSLILESASTNQTSMYLCASSFRWEQYFGPGTRLTVT.

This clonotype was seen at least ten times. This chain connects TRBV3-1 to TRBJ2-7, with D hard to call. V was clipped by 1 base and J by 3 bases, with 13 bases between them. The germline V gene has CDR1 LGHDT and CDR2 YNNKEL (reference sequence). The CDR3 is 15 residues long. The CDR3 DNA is TGTGCCAGCAGCCAAGTGGGCCCGGAAAGCTACGAGCAGTACTTC. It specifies CASSQVGPESYEQYF.

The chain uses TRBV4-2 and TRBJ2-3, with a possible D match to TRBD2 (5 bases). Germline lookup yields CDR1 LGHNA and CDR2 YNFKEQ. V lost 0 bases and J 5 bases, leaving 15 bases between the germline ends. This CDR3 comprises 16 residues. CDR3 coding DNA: TGTGCCAGCAGCCAAGAACCCGCTAGCCTGGGAGATACGCAGTATTTT. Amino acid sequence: CASSQEPASLGDTQYF.

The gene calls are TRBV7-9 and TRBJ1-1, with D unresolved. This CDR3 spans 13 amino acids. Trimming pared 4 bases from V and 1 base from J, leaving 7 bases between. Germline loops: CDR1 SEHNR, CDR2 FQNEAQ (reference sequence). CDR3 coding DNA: TGTGCCAGCAGCTCCAACACGAACACTGAAGCTTTCTTT. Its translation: CASSSNTNTEAFF.

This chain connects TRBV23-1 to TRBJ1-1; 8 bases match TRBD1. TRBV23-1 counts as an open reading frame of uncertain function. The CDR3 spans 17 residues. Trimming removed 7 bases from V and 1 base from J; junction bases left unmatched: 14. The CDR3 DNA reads TGCGCCAGCACCTTAAACGGGACAGGCGGTGCGAACACTGAAGCTTTCTTT. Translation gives CASTLNGTGGANTEAFF.

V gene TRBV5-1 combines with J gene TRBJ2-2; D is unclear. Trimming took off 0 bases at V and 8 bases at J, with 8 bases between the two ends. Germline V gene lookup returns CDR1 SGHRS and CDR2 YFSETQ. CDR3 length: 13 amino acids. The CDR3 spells CASSLARTGELFF. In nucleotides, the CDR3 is TGCGCCAGCAGCTTGGCGCGTACAGGGGAGCTGTTTTTT.

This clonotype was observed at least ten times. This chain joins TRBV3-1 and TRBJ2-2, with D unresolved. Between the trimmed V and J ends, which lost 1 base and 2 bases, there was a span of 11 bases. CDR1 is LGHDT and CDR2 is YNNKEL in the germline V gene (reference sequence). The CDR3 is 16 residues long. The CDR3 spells CASSQVSGRNTGELFF. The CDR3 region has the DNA TGTGCCAGCAGCCAAGTTTCAGGTCGTAACACCGGGGAGCTGTTTTTT.

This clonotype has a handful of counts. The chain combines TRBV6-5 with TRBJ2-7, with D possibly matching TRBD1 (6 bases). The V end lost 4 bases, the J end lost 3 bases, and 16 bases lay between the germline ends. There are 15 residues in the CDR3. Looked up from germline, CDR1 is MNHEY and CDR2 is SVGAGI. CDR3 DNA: TGTGCCAGCAGTTGGCTTTGGACAGCCTGCTACGAGCAGTACTTC. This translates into CASSWLWTACYEQYF.

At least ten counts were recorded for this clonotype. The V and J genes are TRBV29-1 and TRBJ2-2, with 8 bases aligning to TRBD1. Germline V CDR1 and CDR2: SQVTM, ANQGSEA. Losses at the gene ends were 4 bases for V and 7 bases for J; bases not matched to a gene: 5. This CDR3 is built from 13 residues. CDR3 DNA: TGCAGCGTTGTGCAGGGGGCTTTCGGGGAGCTGTTTTTT. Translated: CSVVQGAFGELFF.

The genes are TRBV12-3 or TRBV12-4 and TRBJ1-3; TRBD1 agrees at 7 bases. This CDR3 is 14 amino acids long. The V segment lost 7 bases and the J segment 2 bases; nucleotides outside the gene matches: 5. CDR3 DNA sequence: TGTGCCAGCAAAGGACAGGTCACTGGAAACACCATATATTTT. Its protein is CASKGQVTGNTIYF.

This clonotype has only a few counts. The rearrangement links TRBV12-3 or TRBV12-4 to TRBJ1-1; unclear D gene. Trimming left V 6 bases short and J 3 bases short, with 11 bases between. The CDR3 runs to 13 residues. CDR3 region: CASSPTMHTEAFF. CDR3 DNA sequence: TGTGCCAGCAGCCCGACGATGCACACTGAAGCTTTCTTT.

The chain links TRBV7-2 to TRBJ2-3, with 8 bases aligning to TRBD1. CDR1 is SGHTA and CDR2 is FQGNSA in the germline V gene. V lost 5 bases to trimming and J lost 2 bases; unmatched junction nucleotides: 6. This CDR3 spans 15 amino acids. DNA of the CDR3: TGTGCCAGCAGCCCGAGACAGGGGTACACAGATACGCAGTATTTT. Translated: CASSPRQGYTDTQYF. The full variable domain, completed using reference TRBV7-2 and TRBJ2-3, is GAGVSQSPSNKVTEKGKDVELRCDPISGHTALYWYRQSLGQGLEFLIYFQGNSAPDKSGLPSDRFSAERTGGSVSTLTIQRTQQEDSAVYLCASSPRQGYTDTQYFGPGTRLTVL.

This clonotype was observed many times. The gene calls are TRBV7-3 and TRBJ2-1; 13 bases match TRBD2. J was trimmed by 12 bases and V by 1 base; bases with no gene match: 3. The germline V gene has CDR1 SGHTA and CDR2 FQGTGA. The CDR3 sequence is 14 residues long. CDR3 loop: CASSLRLAGGRQFF. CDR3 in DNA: TGTGCCAGCAGCTTAAGACTAGCGGGGGGTCGGCAGTTCTTC.

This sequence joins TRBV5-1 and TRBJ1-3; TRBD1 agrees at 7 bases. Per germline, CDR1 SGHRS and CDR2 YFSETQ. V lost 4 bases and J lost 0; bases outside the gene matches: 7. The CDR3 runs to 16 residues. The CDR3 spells CASSLQGVLSGNTIYF. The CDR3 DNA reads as TGCGCCAGCAGCCTTCAGGGGGTCCTCTCTGGAAACACCATATATTTT.

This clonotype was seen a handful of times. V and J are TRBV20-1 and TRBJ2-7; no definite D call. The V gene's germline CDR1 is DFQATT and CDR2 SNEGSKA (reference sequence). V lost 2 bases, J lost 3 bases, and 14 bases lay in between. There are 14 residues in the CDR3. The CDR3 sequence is CSARRPSGRYEQYF. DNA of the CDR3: TGCAGTGCTAGAAGGCCCTCTGGCCGCTACGAGCAGTACTTC.

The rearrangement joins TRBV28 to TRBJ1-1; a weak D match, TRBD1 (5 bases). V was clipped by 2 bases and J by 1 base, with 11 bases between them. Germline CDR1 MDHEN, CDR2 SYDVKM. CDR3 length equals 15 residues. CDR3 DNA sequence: TGTGCCAGCAGTTTAGAGGGGCTACCGAACACTGAAGCTTTCTTT. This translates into CASSLEGLPNTEAFF.

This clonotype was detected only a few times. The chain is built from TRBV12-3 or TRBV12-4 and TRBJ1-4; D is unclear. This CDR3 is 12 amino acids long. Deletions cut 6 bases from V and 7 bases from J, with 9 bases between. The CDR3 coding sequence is TGTGCCAGCAGCCGGAATGGTGAAAAACTGTTTTTT. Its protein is CASSRNGEKLFF.

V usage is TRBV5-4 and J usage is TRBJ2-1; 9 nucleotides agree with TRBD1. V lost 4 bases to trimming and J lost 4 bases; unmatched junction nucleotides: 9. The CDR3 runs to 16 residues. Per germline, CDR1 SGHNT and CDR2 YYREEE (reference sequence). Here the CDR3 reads CASSPKTGGAYNEQFF. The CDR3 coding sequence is TGTGCCAGCAGCCCGAAGACAGGGGGAGCGTACAATGAGCAGTTCTTC. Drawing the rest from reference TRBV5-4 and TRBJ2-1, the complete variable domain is ETGVTQSPTHLIKTRGQQVTLRCSSQSGHNTVSWYQQALGQGPQFIFQYYREEENGRGNFPPRFSGLQFPNYSSELNVNALELDDSALYLCASSPKTGGAYNEQFFGPGTRLTVL.

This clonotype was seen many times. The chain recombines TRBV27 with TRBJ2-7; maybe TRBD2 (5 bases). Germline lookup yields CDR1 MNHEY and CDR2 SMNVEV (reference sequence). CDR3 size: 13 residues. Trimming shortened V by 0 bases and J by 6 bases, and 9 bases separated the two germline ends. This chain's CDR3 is CASSLSQRGEQYF. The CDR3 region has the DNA TGTGCCAGCAGTTTATCCCAACGGGGCGAGCAGTACTTC.